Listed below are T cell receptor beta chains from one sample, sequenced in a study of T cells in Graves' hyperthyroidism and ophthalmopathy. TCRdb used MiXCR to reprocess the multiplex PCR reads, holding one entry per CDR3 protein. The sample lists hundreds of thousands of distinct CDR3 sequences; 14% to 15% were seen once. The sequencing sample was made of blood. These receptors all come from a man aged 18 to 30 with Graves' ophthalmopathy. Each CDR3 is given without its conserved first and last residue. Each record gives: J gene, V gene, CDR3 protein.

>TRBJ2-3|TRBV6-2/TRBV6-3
ASSYGSRSTQY
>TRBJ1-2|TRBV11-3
ASSLGLDRGANYGYT
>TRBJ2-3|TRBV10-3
AIKQGEADTQY
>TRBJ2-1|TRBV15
ATSRKRQFNEQS
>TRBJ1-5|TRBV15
ATSRGKGPQH
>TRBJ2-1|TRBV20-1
SAATGSYNEQF
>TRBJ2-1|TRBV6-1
ASSGSGDHYEQF
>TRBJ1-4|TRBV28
ASSLSRGTNEKLF
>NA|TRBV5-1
ASSSGTVRETQF
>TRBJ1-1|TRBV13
ASSLGQGGTRMMNTEAF
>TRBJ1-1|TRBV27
ASSLSSTRSTEAF
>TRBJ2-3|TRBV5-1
ASRLSDTQY
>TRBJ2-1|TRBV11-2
ASSLDGSPGLEQF
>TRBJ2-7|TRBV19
ASSIAGSNPYEQY
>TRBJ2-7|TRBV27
ASSATGAGTYEQY
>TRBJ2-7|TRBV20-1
SARVLHALGYEQY